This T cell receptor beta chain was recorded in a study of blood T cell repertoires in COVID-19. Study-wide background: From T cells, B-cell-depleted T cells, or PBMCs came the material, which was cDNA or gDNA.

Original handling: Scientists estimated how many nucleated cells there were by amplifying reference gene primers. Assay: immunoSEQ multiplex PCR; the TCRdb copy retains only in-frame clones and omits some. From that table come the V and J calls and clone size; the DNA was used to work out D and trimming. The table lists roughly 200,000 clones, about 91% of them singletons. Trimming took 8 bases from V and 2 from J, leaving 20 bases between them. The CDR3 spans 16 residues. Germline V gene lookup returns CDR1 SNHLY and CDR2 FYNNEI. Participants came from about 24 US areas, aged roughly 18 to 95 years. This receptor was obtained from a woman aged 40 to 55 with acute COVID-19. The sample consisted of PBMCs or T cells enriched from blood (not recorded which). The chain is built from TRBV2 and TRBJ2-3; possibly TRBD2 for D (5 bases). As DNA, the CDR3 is TGTGCCAGCTTCGCTAGCAATTTTATTTCCACAGATACGCAGTATTTT. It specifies CASFASNFISTDTQYF. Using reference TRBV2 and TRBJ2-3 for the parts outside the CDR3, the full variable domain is EPEVTQTPSHQVTQMGQEVILRCVPISNHLYFYWYRQILGQKVEFLVSFYNNEISEKSEIFDDQFSVERPDGSNFTLKIRSTKLEDSAMYFCASFASNFISTDTQYFGPGTRLTVL.